Presented here are 26 T cell receptor beta chains from one specimen sequenced in a study of T cell responses to AZD1222 COVID-19 vaccine. The method was immunoSEQ multiplex PCR; TCRdb's version includes in-frame clones alone and lacks a portion of them. Here the sample spans about 130,000 clones, about nine tenths being singletons. Material: peripheral blood, obtained on day 0 of AZD1222 vaccination. The receptor source for this set is an adult in good health.

This chain joins TRBV12-5 and TRBJ2-3; 11 bases map to TRBD1. Trimming cost V 2 bases and J 4 bases; bases outside gene matches: 8. There are 17 residues in the CDR3. Germline values: CDR1 LGHNT, CDR2 FRNRAP. The DNA for the CDR3 is TGTGCTAGTGGTTTGACCAGGGACAGGGGGTTTTCAGATACGCAGTATTTT. Translated: CASGLTRDRGFSDTQYF. Full variable domain (missing parts from reference TRBV12-5 and TRBJ2-3): DARVTQTPRHKVTEMGQEVTMRCQPILGHNTVFWYRQTMMQGLELLAYFRNRAPLDDSGMPKDRFSAEMPDATLATLKIQPSEPRDSAVYFCASGLTRDRGFSDTQYFGPGTRLTVL.

V usage is TRBV10-2 and J usage is TRBJ1-5; D ambiguous. Looked up from germline, CDR1 is WSHSY and CDR2 is SAAADI. The ends were cut back, 2 bases at V and 5 bases at J, with 10 bases in the middle. The CDR3 totals 14 residues. This CDR3 reads CASSEMGPYQPQHF. The CDR3 DNA is TGCGCCAGCAGTGAGATGGGTCCTTATCAGCCCCAGCATTTT.

The genes are TRBV7-2 and TRBJ1-2; D possibly corresponds to TRBD1 (5 bases). Germline V lookup: CDR1 SGHTA, CDR2 FQGNSA. The CDR3 is 14 amino acids. V lost 6 bases to trimming and J lost 1 base, with 12 bases between them. Here the CDR3 DNA reads TGTGCCAGCAGTCGGGGGACCGTTAACTATGGCTACACCTTC. Its protein is CASSRGTVNYGYTF.

This clone occurred once. The V gene is TRBV19, the J gene TRBJ1-3, with TRBD1 identical over 7 bases. The germline gives CDR1 LNHDA, CDR2 SQIVND (reference sequence). Trimming at V came to 3 bases and at J to 2 bases, leaving 4 bases not matched to a gene. The CDR3 is 15 amino acids. CDR3 nucleotides: TGTGCCAGTAGTATCCCTACAGGGGCTGGAAACACCATATATTTT. Its translation: CASSIPTGAGNTIYF.

J is TRBJ2-7 and V is TRBV20-1; D remains unclear. The V end lost 2 bases, the J end lost 2 bases, and 4 bases lay between the germline ends. This CDR3 region has 11 residues. The germline gives CDR1 DFQATT, CDR2 SNEGSKA (reference sequence). The CDR3 here is CSARRTYEQYF. The CDR3 DNA reads as TGCAGTGCTAGACGGACCTACGAGCAGTACTTC.

This chain joins TRBV4-3 and TRBJ1-1; no clear D. Germline V gene sequence: CDR1 LGHNA, CDR2 YSLEER. The CDR3 runs 13 residues. V was clipped by 0 bases and J by 10 bases, with 12 bases between them. CDR3 DNA sequence: TGCGCCAGCAGCCAAGAAACCAACTTCGGAGCTTTCTTT. It yields the protein CASSQETNFGAFF.

The rearrangement uses TRBV27 and TRBJ2-2; possible D gene TRBD2, 5 bases. Germline assignment: CDR1 MNHEY and CDR2 SMNVEV (reference sequence). The CDR3 totals 12 residues. V shed 9 bases and J shed 2 bases, with 7 bases lying between them. CDR3 sequence: CASTGNTGELFF. The CDR3 DNA is TGTGCCAGTACGGGAAACACCGGGGAGCTGTTTTTT.

This clone showed up just a few times. V is TRBV20-1 and J is TRBJ1-3; unclear D gene. V lost 7 bases and J 8 bases, leaving 12 bases between the germline ends. This CDR3 has 11 amino acids. Germline assignment: CDR1 DFQATT and CDR2 SNEGSKA (reference sequence). DNA of the CDR3: TGCAGTGTTCCCTGGTGGGACACCATATATTTT. This codes for CSVPWWDTIYF.

The chain recombines TRBV11-2 with TRBJ2-3, with D tentatively TRBD2 (6 bases). Per the germline V gene, CDR1 is SGHAT and CDR2 is FQNNGV. V lost 2 bases, J lost 4 bases, and 10 bases lay in between. The CDR3 sequence is 14 residues long. The CDR3 loop reads CASSLRGWADTQYF. DNA for the CDR3: TGTGCCAGCAGCTTACGGGGGTGGGCAGATACGCAGTATTTT.

Concerning this clone: Other nucleotide sequences in the sample specify the same CDR3. The V and J genes are TRBV5-1 and TRBJ1-2; D gene uncertain. V dropped 0 bases and J dropped 5 bases, with 5 bases sitting between them. This CDR3 is built from 12 residues. From germline, CDR1 is SGHRS and CDR2 YFSETQ. The CDR3 is CASSLGSYGYTF. The CDR3 DNA follows: TGCGCCAGCAGCTTGGGGAGTTATGGCTACACCTTC.

This sequence joins TRBV18 and TRBJ1-1; D gene unclear. Germline values: CDR1 KGHSH, CDR2 LQKENI. The CDR3 loop spans 13 amino acids. V was pared by 2 bases and J by 1 base, with 5 bases between. Here the CDR3 DNA reads TGTGCCAGCTCACCAACAGAGAACACTGAAGCTTTCTTT. Translating gives CASSPTENTEAFF.

V is TRBV7-2 and J is TRBJ2-5; a possible D gene is TRBD1 (6 bases). V was pared by 3 bases and J by 2 bases, with 13 bases between. Germline V gives CDR1 SGHTA, CDR2 FQGNSA. The CDR3 is made up of 15 amino acids. CDR3 region: CASSFQGMGQETQYF. The CDR3 nucleotides are TGTGCCAGCAGCTTTCAGGGGATGGGTCAAGAGACCCAGTACTTC.

The J gene is TRBJ1-2, the V gene TRBV7-6, with a possible D match to TRBD1 (5 bases). The V gene lost 3 bases and the J gene lost 0 bases, with 11 bases spanning the gap. The CDR3 contains 15 residues. Germline CDR1 SGHVS, CDR2 FNYEAQ. DNA of the CDR3: TGTGCCAGCAGCTTTCAGGAAGGGGCTAACTATGGCTACACCTTC. Protein sequence: CASSFQEGANYGYTF.

CDR3: CASSWDRATDTQYF. The CDR3 DNA reads TGTGCCAGCAGTTGGGACAGAGCCACAGATACGCAGTATTTT. The chain couples TRBV6-6 to TRBJ2-3, with TRBD1 matching 7 bases. Trimming cost V 4 bases and J 2 bases; bases outside gene matches: 3. Per the germline V gene, CDR1 is MNHNY and CDR2 is SVGAGI (reference sequence). The CDR3 length is 14 residues.

V usage is TRBV18 and J usage is TRBJ2-7; 7 bases match TRBD1. CDR3 length: 14 residues. Germline CDR1 is KGHSH and CDR2 is LQKENI. Germline trimming cut 3 bases from V and 6 bases from J; bases unmatched to any gene: 8. The CDR3 reads CASSPGRGRVEQYF. The CDR3 DNA reads TGTGCCAGCTCACCCGGAAGGGGGCGCGTCGAGCAGTACTTC.

V usage is TRBV19 and J usage is TRBJ2-7, with D uncertain. There are 14 residues in the CDR3. Trimming shortened V by 2 bases and J by 0 bases, and 8 bases separated the two germline ends. Germline V gives CDR1 LNHDA, CDR2 SQIVND (reference sequence). The CDR3 nucleotides are TGTGCCAGTAGTATATTGGGGAACTCCTACGAGCAGTACTTC. It translates to CASSILGNSYEQYF.

This clone appeared once. The CDR3 reads CAWSAARGAYEQYF. CDR3 DNA sequence: TGTGCCTGGAGTGCGGCCAGGGGAGCCTACGAGCAGTACTTC. V usage is TRBV30 and J usage is TRBJ2-7, with a tentative D call TRBD1 (6 bases). The CDR3 covers 14 residues. V was pared by 1 base and J by 2 bases, with 12 bases between. Per germline, CDR1 GTSNPN and CDR2 SVGIG (reference sequence).

The V call is TRBV2, the J call TRBJ1-6; D unresolved. Germline V gene sequence: CDR1 SNHLY, CDR2 FYNNEI. This CDR3 is 16 amino acids long. V was clipped by 4 bases and J by 1 base, with 11 bases between them. CDR3 nucleotide sequence: TGTGCCAGCAGTGTCCGAAGGGAGTCCTATAATTCACCCCTCCACTTT. Protein: CASSVRRESYNSPLHF.

V is TRBV11-2 and J is TRBJ1-1; 8 bases fit TRBD1. Unmatched junction bases numbered 5, after V lost 4 bases and J lost 4 bases. The germline CDR1 and CDR2 sequences are SGHAT and FQNNGV. The CDR3 loop spans 14 amino acids. The CDR3 DNA is TGTGCCAGCAGCTGGACAGGGTTTAGCACTGAAGCTTTCTTT. Translation gives CASSWTGFSTEAFF. Together with reference TRBV11-2 and TRBJ1-1, the CDR3 gives the full variable domain: EAGVAQSPRYKIIEKRQSVAFWCNPISGHATLYWYQQILGQGPKLLIQFQNNGVVDDSQLPKDRFSAERLKGVDSTLKIQPAKLEDSAVYLCASSWTGFSTEAFFGQGTRLTVV.

This sequence joins TRBV10-3 and TRBJ2-6; 9 bases line up with TRBD1. Germline loops: CDR1 ENHRY, CDR2 SYGVKD. The junction had 10 bases not matched to a gene; V was cut back by 4 bases and J by 0 bases. There are 19 residues in the CDR3. CDR3 sequence (DNA): TGTGCCATCAGTGTATTGGAAGACAGGGGGAGCTCTGGGGCCAACGTCCTGACTTTC. It yields the protein CAISVLEDRGSSGANVLTF.

Note on this clone: The junction differs from germline at one of its ends, possibly a read error. J is TRBJ2-5 and V is TRBV28; 10 bases match TRBD2. There are 13 residues in the CDR3. Looked up from germline, CDR1 is MDHEN and CDR2 is SYDVKM. For the CDR3, the DNA is TGTGCCAGCAGTTCCGAGCTAGCGGGGGACGCCCACTTC. Its protein is CASSSELAGDAHF.

V usage is TRBV3-1 (or the pseudogene TRBV3-2) and J usage is TRBJ1-5; D possibly corresponds to TRBD1 (5 bases). This CDR3 is 14 amino acids long. V was pared by 2 bases and J by 6 bases, with 11 bases between. Germline V gives CDR1 LGHDT, CDR2 YNNKEL (reference sequence). CDR3 in DNA: TGTGCCAGCAGCCAAATGGGGGGTCTTCAGCCCCAGCATTTT. Amino acids: CASSQMGGLQPQHF.

The V call is TRBV7-3, the J call TRBJ2-5, with D possibly being TRBD1 (6 bases). The CDR3 runs to 16 residues. Germline CDR1 reads SGHTA; CDR2 reads FQGTGA. The ends were cut back, 2 bases at V and 1 base at J, with 14 bases in the middle. This CDR3 reads CASSLSGTQSQETQYF. In DNA, the CDR3 is TGTGCCAGCAGCTTATCGGGGACACAGTCCCAAGAGACCCAGTACTTC.

The chain uses TRBV6-2 or TRBV6-3 and TRBJ2-7; TRBD1 or TRBD2 may be the D gene (5 bases each). Germline lookup yields CDR1 MNHEY and CDR2 SVGEGT. The CDR3 extends over 13 amino acids. V dropped 5 bases and J dropped 4 bases, with 12 bases sitting between them. DNA of the CDR3: TGTGCCAGCAGTAGGGGACCGTCGTACGAGCAGTACTTC. Its protein is CASSRGPSYEQYF.

The gene calls are TRBV7-2 and TRBJ2-7; 7 nucleotides match TRBD2. This CDR3 has 13 amino acids. Germline CDR1 reads SGHTA; CDR2 reads FQGNSA. V lost 5 bases, J lost 4 bases, and 5 bases stayed unmatched. Here the CDR3 DNA reads TGTGCCAGCAGCAAAGAGCGGGATTACGAGCAGTACTTC. It translates to CASSKERDYEQYF.

This CDR3 reads CASSRLTAYEQYF. Here the CDR3 DNA reads TGTGCCAGCAGCCGCCTTACCGCGTACGAGCAGTACTTC. The chain combines TRBV12-3 or TRBV12-4 with TRBJ2-7, with D uncertain. There are 13 residues in the CDR3. V lost 6 bases to trimming and J lost 4 bases, with 13 bases between them.